This T cell receptor (beta chain) was captured in a study of blood T cell repertoires in COVID-19. At the level of the study: The United States, Italy and Spain provided the acute and convalescent COVID-19 samples. T cells, B-cell-depleted T cells, or PBMCs provided the cDNA or gDNA that served as material.

Original handling: Quantification of nucleated cells was approximated via reference gene primer amplification. Method: immunoSEQ multiplex PCR; TCRdb's copy keeps in-frame clones and lacks some. That table furnishes V, J and clone size, whereas the DNA furnished D and trimming. The sample shows hundreds of thousands of clones, about 89% of them seen only once. Seattle patients were enrolled during active infection and followed longitudinally. The sequence came from a woman aged 45 to 65 with COVID-19, enrolled during active disease. The sequenced sample was peripheral blood.

CDR3 DNA sequence: TGTGCCAGCAGTGAAAGAGGGGGCGTCGCCGGGGAGCTGTTTTTT. This codes for CASSERGGVAGELFF. The V and J genes are TRBV25-1 and TRBJ2-2; the match to TRBD1 covers 7 bases. The ends lost 2 bases at V and 6 bases at J; junction bases unmatched: 6. The CDR3 is 15 residues long. The germline V gene has CDR1 MGHDK and CDR2 SYGVNS.